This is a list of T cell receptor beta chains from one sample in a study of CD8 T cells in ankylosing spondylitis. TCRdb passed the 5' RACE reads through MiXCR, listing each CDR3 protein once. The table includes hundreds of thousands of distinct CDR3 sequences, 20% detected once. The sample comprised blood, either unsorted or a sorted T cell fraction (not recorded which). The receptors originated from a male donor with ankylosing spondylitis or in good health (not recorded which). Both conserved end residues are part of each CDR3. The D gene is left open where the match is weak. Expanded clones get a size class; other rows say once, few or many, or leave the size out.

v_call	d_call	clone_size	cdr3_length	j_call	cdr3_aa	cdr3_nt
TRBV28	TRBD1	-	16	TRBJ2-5	CASSLLARDRGETQYF	TGTGCCAGCAGTTTATTGGCCCGGGACAGGGGGGAGACCCAGTACTTC
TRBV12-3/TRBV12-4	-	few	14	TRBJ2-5	CASSSGQTQETQYF	TGTGCCAGCAGTTCCGGACAGACCCAAGAGACCCAGTACTTC
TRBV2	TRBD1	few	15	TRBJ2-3	CASSHRDRVVDTQYF	TGTGCCAGCAGCCACCGGGACAGGGTCGTAGATACGCAGTATTTT
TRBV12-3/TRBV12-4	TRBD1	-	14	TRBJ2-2	CASVPDRGSGELFF	TGTGCCAGCGTACCGGACAGGGGGTCCGGGGAGCTGTTTTTT
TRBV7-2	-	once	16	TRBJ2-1	CSSSLGGGAGYNEQFF	TGTTCCAGCAGCTTAGGGGGTGGGGCGGGTTACAATGAGCAGTTCTTC
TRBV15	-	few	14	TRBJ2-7	CATSNGTGRNEQYF	TGTGCCACCAGCAACGGGACCGGCCGGAACGAGCAGTACTTC
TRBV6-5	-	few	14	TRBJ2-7	CASSYKGESYEQYF	TGTGCCAGCAGTTATAAGGGGGAATCCTACGAGCAGTACTTC
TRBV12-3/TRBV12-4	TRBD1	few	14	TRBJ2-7	CASSPSTGAYEQYF	TGTGCCAGCAGTCCGTCGACAGGGGCCTACGAGCAGTACTTC
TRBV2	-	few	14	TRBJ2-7	CASIGRLVYRQQYF	TGTGCCAGCATAGGGAGGCTAGTATACCGTCAGCAGTACTTC
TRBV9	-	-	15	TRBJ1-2	CASSPGGGTLGGYTF	TGTGCCAGCAGCCCAGGCGGAGGGACGTTGGGCGGCTACACCTTC
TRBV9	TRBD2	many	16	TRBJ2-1	CASSLMTSPPYNEQFF	TGTGCCAGCAGCCTAATGACTAGCCCCCCCTACAATGAGCAGTTCTTC
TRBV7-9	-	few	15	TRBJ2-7	CASSSTPAGPYEQYF	TGTGCCAGCAGCTCTACCCCCGCGGGTCCCTACGAGCAGTACTTC
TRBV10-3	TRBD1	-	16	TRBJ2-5	CAISALQGQNQETQYF	TGTGCCATCAGTGCTCTCCAGGGACAGAACCAAGAGACCCAGTACTTC
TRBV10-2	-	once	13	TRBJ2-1	CASSGTAYNEQFF	TGCGCCAGCTCCGGTACCGCCTACAATGAGCAGTTCTTC
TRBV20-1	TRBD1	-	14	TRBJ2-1	CSAKRDRAYNEQFF	TGCAGTGCCAAACGGGACAGAGCCTACAATGAGCAGTTCTTC
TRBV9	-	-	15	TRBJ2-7	CASTNPTCATYEQYF	TGTGCCAGCACCAACCCGACTTGCGCCACCTACGAGCAGTACTTC
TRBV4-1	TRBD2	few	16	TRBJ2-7	CASSLSSGGFIDEQYF	TGCGCCAGCAGCCTAAGTAGCGGGGGGTTCATCGACGAGCAGTACTTC
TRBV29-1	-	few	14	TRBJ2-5	CSVEDEEGQETQYF	TGCAGCGTTGAAGATGAGGAGGGCCAAGAGACCCAGTACTTC
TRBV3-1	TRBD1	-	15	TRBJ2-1	CASSRSTGVSNEQFF	TGTGCCAGCAGCCGTTCGACAGGGGTATCGAATGAGCAGTTCTTC
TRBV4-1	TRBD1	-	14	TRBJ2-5	CASSQEAGGETQYF	TGCGCCAGCAGCCAAGAGGCAGGGGGAGAGACCCAGTACTTC
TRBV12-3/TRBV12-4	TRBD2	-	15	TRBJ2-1	CASTPGLAPNNEQFF	TGTGCCAGCACCCCGGGACTAGCACCCAACAATGAGCAGTTCTTC
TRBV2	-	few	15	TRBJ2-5	CASSPTRGPRETQYF	TGTGCCAGCAGCCCTACGCGGGGGCCCCGGGAGACCCAGTACTTC
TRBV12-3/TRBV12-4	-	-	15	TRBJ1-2	CASSFRSPVSYGYTF	TGTGCCAGCAGTTTTAGGAGCCCAGTTAGCTATGGCTACACCTTC
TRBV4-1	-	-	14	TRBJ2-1	CASSQEWSAGEQFF	TGCGCCAGCAGCCAAGAATGGTCCGCGGGCGAGCAGTTCTTC
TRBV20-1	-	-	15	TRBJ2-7	CSARVTDGATYEQYF	TGCAGTGCTAGAGTGACCGATGGAGCCACCTACGAGCAGTACTTC
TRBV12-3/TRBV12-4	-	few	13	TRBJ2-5	CASSLGREETQYF	TGTGCCAGCAGTTTGGGCAGAGAAGAGACCCAGTACTTC
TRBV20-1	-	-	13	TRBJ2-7	CSARAVGSGEQYF	TGCAGTGCTAGGGCCGTCGGGTCGGGCGAGCAGTACTTC
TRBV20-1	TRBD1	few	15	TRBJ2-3	CSARDRDRRTDTQYF	TGCAGTGCTAGGGACCGGGACAGAAGAACAGATACGCAGTATTTT
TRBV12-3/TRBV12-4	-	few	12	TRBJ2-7	CASSSDQYEQYF	TGTGCCAGCAGCTCCGACCAGTACGAGCAGTACTTC
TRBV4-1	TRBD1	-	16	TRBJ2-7	CASSPLWDRGAYEQYF	TGCGCCAGCAGCCCCCTTTGGGACAGGGGAGCCTACGAGCAGTACTTC
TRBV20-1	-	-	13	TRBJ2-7	CSARAKVGYEQYF	TGCAGTGCTAGAGCCAAGGTCGGGTACGAGCAGTACTTC
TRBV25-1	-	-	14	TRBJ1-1	CASSEYEQVGEPFF	TGTGCCAGCAGTGAATATGAACAGGTGGGCGAACCTTTCTTT
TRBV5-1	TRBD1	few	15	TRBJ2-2	CASSFTGGGTGELFF	TGCGCCAGCAGCTTCACAGGGGGCGGAACCGGGGAGCTGTTTTTT
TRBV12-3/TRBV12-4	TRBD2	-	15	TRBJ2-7	CASSHGTSGRYEQYF	TGTGCCAGCAGTCATGGGACTAGCGGGCGCTACGAGCAGTACTTC
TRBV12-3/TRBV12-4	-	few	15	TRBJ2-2	CASRSGTTNTGELFF	TGTGCCAGCAGATCCGGGACAACGAACACCGGGGAGCTGTTTTTT
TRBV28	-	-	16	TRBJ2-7	CASSPGRAPIPSEQYF	TGTGCCAGCAGCCCGGGTAGGGCCCCAATCCCCTCCGAGCAGTACTTC